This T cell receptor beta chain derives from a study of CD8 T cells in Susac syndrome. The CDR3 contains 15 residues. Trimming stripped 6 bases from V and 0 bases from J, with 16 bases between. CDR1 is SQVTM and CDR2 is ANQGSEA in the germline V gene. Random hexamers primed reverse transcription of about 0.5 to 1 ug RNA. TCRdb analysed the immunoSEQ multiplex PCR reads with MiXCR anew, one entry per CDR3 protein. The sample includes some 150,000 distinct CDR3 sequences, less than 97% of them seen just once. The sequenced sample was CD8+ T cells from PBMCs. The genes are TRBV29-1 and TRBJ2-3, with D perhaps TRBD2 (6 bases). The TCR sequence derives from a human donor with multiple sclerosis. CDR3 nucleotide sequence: TGCAGCGTGGAGGAGGGGACCTCTAGCACAGATACGCAGTATTTT. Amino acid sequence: CSVEEGTSSTDTQYF.